These 20 T cell receptor beta chains were sequenced from one sample in a study of OX40 agonist ivuxolimab in advanced cancers. Profiling relied on immunoSEQ multiplex PCR, and the TCRdb table lists in-frame clones only, not all of them. The table lists tens of thousands of clones, 85% to 95% of them singletons. The specimen comprised CD4+ or CD8+ T cells sorted from blood, sampled in a trial of the OX40 agonist ivuxolimab. These receptors originate from an adult with an advanced solid tumor such as melanoma, head and neck, liver or kidney cancer.

The chain is built from TRBV9 and TRBJ2-7; no definite D call. The germline CDR1 and CDR2 sequences are SGDLS and YYNGEE. CDR3 length: 13 amino acids. V lost 0 bases, J lost 6 bases, and 10 bases lay in between. The CDR3 DNA follows: TGTGCCAGCAGCGTAGCCCTCGAGGCCGAGCAGTACTTC. Its translation is CASSVALEAEQYF.

The chain joins TRBV13 to TRBJ2-2, with a tentative D call TRBD2 (5 bases). CDR1 and CDR2 from the germline V gene are PRHDT and FYEKMQ (reference sequence). Trimming took off 4 bases at V and 8 bases at J, with 14 bases between the two ends. The CDR3 runs 14 residues. CDR3 sequence reads: CASSWTRHTGELFF. In DNA, the CDR3 is TGTGCCAGCAGCTGGACTCGTCATACGGGGGAGCTGTTTTTT.

This rearrangement joins TRBV28 to TRBJ1-1; D not certain. Trimming removed 2 bases at V and 10 bases at J, with 14 bases between. The CDR3 consists of 13 residues. Germline V gene sequence: CDR1 MDHEN, CDR2 SYDVKM. CDR3 sequence reads: CASSLGHLFGAFF. In DNA form, the CDR3 reads TGTGCCAGCAGTTTAGGCCACCTATTCGGAGCTTTCTTT.

This rearrangement joins TRBV9 to TRBJ2-1, with D uncertain. V gave up 3 bases and J gave up 7 bases, with 8 bases separating them. There are 12 residues in the CDR3. The germline V gene encodes CDR1 SGDLS and CDR2 YYNGEE. The CDR3 loop reads CASSASRNEQFF. The CDR3 bases are TGTGCCAGCAGCGCAAGTAGGAATGAGCAGTTCTTC.

The rearrangement uses TRBV29-1 and TRBJ2-5, with D tentatively TRBD1 (6 bases). V was clipped by 4 bases and J by 0 bases, with 12 bases between them. CDR1 is SQVTM and CDR2 is ANQGSEA in the germline V gene. The CDR3 contains 14 residues. The DNA of the CDR3 is TGCAGCGTTGCCACCACAGGGTACCAAGAGACCCAGTACTTC. Amino acid sequence: CSVATTGYQETQYF.

This clone was seen only once. The J gene is TRBJ1-2, the V gene TRBV5-1; D call uncertain. The V gene's germline CDR1 is SGHRS and CDR2 YFSETQ. The V and J ends lost 1 base and 5 bases respectively, with 15 bases between them. The CDR3 runs 15 residues. CDR3 loop: CASSLFEDQRYGYTF. The CDR3 nucleotides read TGCGCCAGCAGCTTGTTTGAGGATCAACGGTATGGCTACACCTTC.

The J gene is TRBJ1-1, the V gene TRBV2; D gene unclear. V was shortened by 6 bases and J by 7 bases, with 12 bases between the two germline ends. CDR1 SNHLY and CDR2 FYNNEI come from the germline V gene. This CDR3 has 12 residues. CDR3 sequence (DNA): TGTGCCAGCAGCATAACCCAGAGTGAAGCTTTCTTT. Translating it yields CASSITQSEAFF.

Only a few counts were recorded for this clone. The J gene is TRBJ1-1, the V gene TRBV28; D is unresolved. The CDR3 is made up of 12 amino acids. The germline V gene has CDR1 MDHEN and CDR2 SYDVKM. Deletions cut 6 bases from V and 4 bases from J, with 9 bases between. Written as DNA, the CDR3 is TGTGCCAGCAGGTATGAAAGCACTGAAGCTTTCTTT. The encoded protein is CASRYESTEAFF.

CDR3 in DNA: TGTGCCAGCAGTGACGACGCGGAGTGGGGCGGGGAGCTGTTTTTT. The encoded protein is CASSDDAEWGGELFF. The chain carries TRBV6-4 and TRBJ2-2; D unclear. Germline CDR1 and CDR2: MRHNA and SNTAGT. The CDR3 extends over 15 amino acids. The germline V and J ends were trimmed by 2 bases and 7 bases, with 14 bases remaining between them.

This rearrangement joins TRBV5-4 to TRBJ2-1; no clear D gene. Germline V gene data show CDR1 as SGHNT and CDR2 as YYREEE (reference sequence). The CDR3 is made up of 15 amino acids. Trimming cost V 0 bases and J 7 bases, with 14 bases left between them. The CDR3 protein is CASSLDLGLGNEQFF. CDR3 bases: TGTGCCAGCAGCTTGGATCTCGGGCTGGGAAATGAGCAGTTCTTC.

The rearrangement uses TRBV7-9 and TRBJ1-5; 7 bases fit TRBD1. The CDR3 runs to 18 residues. The trim removed 1 base at V and 4 bases at J, leaving 13 bases unmatched. Germline loops: CDR1 SEHNR, CDR2 FQNEAQ (reference sequence). CDR3 in amino acids: CASSLGQNSGQENQPQHF. CDR3 nucleotides: TGTGCCAGCAGCTTAGGCCAGAACTCAGGACAGGAGAATCAGCCCCAGCATTTT.

This clone is a singleton in its sample. The V and J genes are TRBV25-1 and TRBJ2-4, with TRBD1 matching over 7 bases. Germline loops: CDR1 MGHDK, CDR2 SYGVNS. V gave up 5 bases and J gave up 3 bases; unmatched junction bases: 7. This CDR3 has 15 residues. CDR3 coding DNA: TGTGCCAGCAGTTTTTACCGGGACAGCAAAAACATTCAGTACTTC. It is translated as CASSFYRDSKNIQYF.

The V gene is TRBV7-8, the J gene TRBJ2-7; 7 bases are shared with TRBD1. The CDR3 consists of 14 residues. Unmatched junction bases numbered 4, after V lost 5 bases and J lost 0 bases. Germline V gene sequence: CDR1 SGHVS, CDR2 FQNEAQ. The CDR3 protein is CASSQNRGSYEQYF. Written as DNA, the CDR3 is TGTGCCAGCAGCCAGAACAGGGGCTCCTACGAGCAGTACTTC.

V usage is TRBV13 and J usage is TRBJ1-3; tentative D call: TRBD1 (5 bases). The CDR3 sequence is 16 residues long. Germline V gives CDR1 PRHDT, CDR2 FYEKMQ (reference sequence). V gave up 4 bases and J gave up 2 bases, with 15 bases separating them. CDR3: CASSYGTLRPGNTIYF. CDR3 bases: TGTGCCAGCAGCTACGGGACCCTACGCCCTGGAAACACCATATATTTT.

The V and J genes are TRBV19 and TRBJ2-7; maybe TRBD1 (5 bases). V gave up 10 bases and J gave up 4 bases, with 17 bases separating them. Germline lookup yields CDR1 LNHDA and CDR2 SQIVND (reference sequence). The CDR3 has 13 residues. In nucleotides, the CDR3 is TGTGCCACCCGGAAGGACACCACGTACGAGCAGTACTTC. Encoded protein: CATRKDTTYEQYF.

The gene calls are TRBV13 and TRBJ2-7; unclear D gene. CDR1 and CDR2 from the germline V gene are PRHDT and FYEKMQ (reference sequence). The V end was cut by 1 base, the J end by 5 bases, with 6 bases between. CDR3 size: 12 residues. The CDR3 region is CASSLVVNEQYF. CDR3 sequence (DNA): TGTGCCAGCAGCTTAGTTGTAAACGAGCAGTACTTC.

The genes are TRBV7-9 and TRBJ2-5; D unresolved. CDR1 is SEHNR and CDR2 is FQNEAQ in the germline V gene (reference sequence). There are 16 residues in the CDR3. The germline V and J ends were trimmed by 1 base and 5 bases, with 17 bases remaining between them. DNA for the CDR3: TGTGCCAGCAGCTTAGACCACCACGCAATCTTGGAGACCCAGTACTTC. This translates into CASSLDHHAILETQYF.

This chain connects TRBV5-6 to TRBJ1-1; no definite D call. CDR1 is SGHDT and CDR2 is YYEEEE in the germline V gene. The CDR3 is 15 residues long. Trimming removed 1 base from V and 0 bases from J, with 10 bases in between. Written as DNA, the CDR3 is TGTGCCAGCAGCTTGCTCGCCCTCATGAACACTGAAGCTTTCTTT. As protein: CASSLLALMNTEAFF.

V gene TRBV28 combines with J gene TRBJ1-2; 7 bases map to TRBD1. Germline V gene data show CDR1 as MDHEN and CDR2 as SYDVKM. The CDR3 extends over 14 amino acids. V trimming: 4 bases; J trimming: 6 bases; junction bases outside the gene matches: 8. CDR3 loop: CASSSDRAPNGYTF. The CDR3, as DNA: TGTGCCAGCAGTTCAGACAGGGCCCCCAATGGCTACACCTTC.

The chain carries TRBV2 and TRBJ1-5; D not certain. Per germline, CDR1 SNHLY and CDR2 FYNNEI. The CDR3 is 15 residues long. The V end lost 4 bases, the J end lost 0 bases, and 10 bases lay between the germline ends. CDR3 coding DNA: TGTGCCAGCAGTGCTTGGGTTTCTAGCAATCAGCCCCAGCATTTT. It is translated as CASSAWVSSNQPQHF.